This entry lists 27 T cell receptor beta chains sequenced from one sample in a study of T-cell memory formation after mild COVID-19. TCRdb called the 5' RACE reads again in MiXCR, with one record for every CDR3 protein. The sample includes 70,000 to 100,000 distinct CDR3 sequences, 13% of them seen just once. The sample taken for sequencing was PBMCs or a T cell subset sorted from them (not recorded which). These receptors came from an adult woman who had mild COVID-19 (a few samples of this study predate the infection). Cell type and time point are not known.

V usage is TRBV7-9 and J usage is TRBJ2-5; the match to TRBD2 covers 9 bases. Germline values: CDR1 SEHNR, CDR2 FQNEAQ (reference sequence). CDR3 size: 16 residues. V lost 0 bases and J lost 2; bases outside the gene matches: 4. The CDR3 protein is CASSLAAGGRQETQYF. CDR3 DNA: TGTGCCAGCAGCTTAGCGGCGGGGGGGAGGCAAGAGACCCAGTACTTC.

This chain uses TRBV24-1 with TRBJ2-1, with D tentatively TRBD2 (6 bases). In germline, CDR1 is KGHDR, CDR2 SFDVKD. The CDR3 loop spans 14 amino acids. V dropped 0 bases and J dropped 8 bases, with 10 bases sitting between them. The CDR3 coding sequence is TGTGCCACCAGTGATTTGTTGGGCGGGGATGAGCAGTTCTTC. Protein: CATSDLLGGDEQFF.

V is TRBV28 and J is TRBJ2-2; D unresolved. The germline V and J ends were trimmed by 3 bases and 5 bases, with 13 bases remaining between them. Germline CDR1 MDHEN, CDR2 SYDVKM. This CDR3 comprises 15 residues. This chain's CDR3 is CASSLKGYGTGELFF. CDR3 DNA: TGTGCCAGCAGTTTGAAAGGATACGGTACCGGGGAGCTGTTTTTT. Looking up the rest from reference TRBV28 and TRBJ2-2 gives the full variable domain: DVKVTQSSRYLVKRTGEKVFLECVQDMDHENMFWYRQDPGLGLRLIYFSYDVKMKEKGDIPEGYSVSREKKERFSLILESASTNQTSMYLCASSLKGYGTGELFFGEGSRLTVL.

The CDR3 loop is CASSYTSASREKLFF. For the CDR3, the DNA is TGTGCCAGCAGTTATACGTCGGCGAGTAGAGAAAAACTGTTTTTT. The chain has TRBV6-5 and TRBJ1-4; D remains unclear. This CDR3 has 15 residues. Deletions cut 3 bases from V and 8 bases from J, with 16 bases between. Per the germline V gene, CDR1 is MNHEY and CDR2 is SVGAGI.

The chain couples TRBV7-9 to TRBJ1-2; TRBD1 matches at 8 bases. The V gene end was trimmed by 5 bases and the J gene end by 5 bases; junction bases not matched to a gene: 7. This CDR3 has 14 residues. Germline CDR1 and CDR2: SEHNR and FQNEAQ (reference sequence). CDR3: CASSPQDRVYGYTF. The CDR3 DNA reads TGTGCCAGCAGCCCCCAGGACAGGGTTTATGGCTACACCTTC.

The V and J genes are TRBV2 and TRBJ2-7; 7 bases line up with TRBD1. V lost 3 bases and J lost 0; bases outside the gene matches: 8. CDR1 SNHLY and CDR2 FYNNEI come from the germline V gene. This CDR3 is built from 16 residues. The CDR3 protein is CASSDIQTGSSYEQYF. DNA of the CDR3: TGTGCCAGCAGTGACATTCAGACAGGGAGCTCCTACGAGCAGTACTTC.

The chain has TRBV4-2 and TRBJ2-3; D is undetermined. Germline lookup yields CDR1 LGHNA and CDR2 YNFKEQ. This CDR3 region has 14 residues. The V end was cut by 1 base, the J end by 6 bases, with 11 bases between. The CDR3 region is CASSQGVGGDTQYF. The DNA for the CDR3 is TGTGCCAGCAGCCAAGGTGTTGGCGGTGATACGCAGTATTTT.

The J gene is TRBJ2-2, the V gene TRBV9, with unresolved D. CDR3 length: 13 amino acids. The germline V gene has CDR1 SGDLS and CDR2 YYNGEE. V lost 2 bases and J 4 bases, leaving 6 bases between the germline ends. CDR3 DNA: TGTGCCAGCAGCGTCTCGATCACCGGGGAGCTGTTTTTT. Translating it yields CASSVSITGELFF.

V and J are TRBV4-3 and TRBJ1-1, with 10 bases that match TRBD1. With V trimmed by 0 bases and J by 4 bases, 5 bases remained unmatched. Germline V gives CDR1 LGHNA, CDR2 YSLEER. This CDR3 region has 16 residues. CDR3 sequence reads: CASSQDKWDRGTEAFF. For the CDR3, the DNA is TGCGCCAGCAGCCAAGACAAATGGGACAGGGGCACTGAAGCTTTCTTT.

The chain carries TRBV9 and TRBJ2-3, with 9 bases fitting TRBD2. Per germline, CDR1 SGDLS and CDR2 YYNGEE. The J segment lost 1 base and the V segment lost 0 bases, leaving 6 bases of the junction unmatched. The CDR3 is made up of 17 amino acids. CDR3 bases: TGTGCCAGCAGCGTAGGGGGTCTAGCGGGGCGCACAGATACGCAGTATTTT. Its translation: CASSVGGLAGRTDTQYF.

This clonotype was seen more than once but under ten times. The chain combines TRBV19 with TRBJ2-1, with D perhaps TRBD1 (6 bases). V was cut by 5 bases and J by 6 bases, with 14 bases left in between. Germline CDR1 is LNHDA and CDR2 is SQIVND (reference sequence). This CDR3 is built from 14 residues. This chain's CDR3 is CASSETGTLNEQFF. Written as DNA, the CDR3 is TGTGCCAGTAGTGAGACCGGGACACTCAATGAGCAGTTCTTC.

This clonotype was seen a handful of times. The chain is built from TRBV24-1 and TRBJ2-7; 9 bases agree with TRBD1. The V segment lost 8 bases and the J segment 6 bases; nucleotides outside the gene matches: 7. The CDR3 is 13 residues long. CDR1 is KGHDR and CDR2 is SFDVKD in the germline V gene. CDR3 loop: CATIRDRAGEQYF. CDR3 DNA sequence: TGTGCCACCATCCGGGACAGGGCTGGCGAGCAGTACTTC.

This clonotype was observed a few times. The chain carries TRBV5-1 and TRBJ2-2; 13 bases agree with TRBD2. The CDR3 is made up of 18 amino acids. Germline V gene lookup returns CDR1 SGHRS and CDR2 YFSETQ. Germline trimming cut 1 base from V and 3 bases from J; bases unmatched to any gene: 6. The CDR3 coding sequence is TGCGCCAGCAGCTTGTCGACTAGCGGGAGGACCTACACCGGGGAGCTGTTTTTT. Translating it yields CASSLSTSGRTYTGELFF. Variable domain in full (rest from reference TRBV5-1 and TRBJ2-2): KAGVTQTPRYLIKTRGQQVTLSCSPISGHRSVSWYQQTPGQGLQFLFEYFSETQRNKGNFPGRFSGRQFSNSRSEMNVSTLELGDSALYLCASSLSTSGRTYTGELFFGEGSRLTVL.

The rearrangement uses TRBV29-1 and TRBJ2-1; 7 nucleotides line up with TRBD1. Germline-derived CDR1 and CDR2 are SQVTM and ANQGSEA. V shed 0 bases and J 8 bases; nucleotides not matched to a gene: 4. The CDR3 totals 13 residues. DNA for the CDR3: TGCAGCGTTGAAGAACCAGACAGGGATGAGCAGTTCTTC. Its translation is CSVEEPDRDEQFF.

This CDR3 is CASSLGKGSGGRNQPQHF. The CDR3 nucleotides read TGTGCCAGCAGCTTGGGGAAGGGATCCGGGGGACGCAATCAGCCCCAGCATTTT. This rearrangement joins TRBV5-6 to TRBJ1-5, with a weak D call TRBD1 (5 bases). Germline V CDR1 and CDR2: SGHDT, YYEEEE. The CDR3 runs to 18 residues. Trimming left V 0 bases short and J 2 bases short, with 18 bases between.

This clonotype was found a few times. V and J are TRBV5-6 and TRBJ2-7, with a weak D call TRBD2 (5 bases). CDR3 length: 13 residues. Trimming took 2 bases from V and 3 from J, leaving 9 bases between them. Germline V CDR1 and CDR2: SGHDT, YYEEEE. CDR3 residues: CASSFTGNYEQYF. The CDR3 coding sequence is TGTGCCAGCAGCTTTACCGGGAACTACGAGCAGTACTTC.

The chain is built from TRBV11-2 and TRBJ2-4, with 9 positions matching TRBD1. The V gene end was trimmed by 4 bases and the J gene end by 9 bases; junction bases not matched to a gene: 7. CDR1 and CDR2 from the germline V gene are SGHAT and FQNNGV. The length of the CDR3 is 14 residues. The CDR3 is CASSSGTGKVIQYF. The CDR3 nucleotides read TGTGCCAGCAGCTCCGGGACAGGGAAAGTCATTCAGTACTTC. Based on the CDR3 plus reference TRBV11-2 and TRBJ2-4, the full variable domain is EAGVAQSPRYKIIEKRQSVAFWCNPISGHATLYWYQQILGQGPKLLIQFQNNGVVDDSQLPKDRFSAERLKGVDSTLKIQPAKLEDSAVYLCASSSGTGKVIQYFGAGTRLSVL.

This clonotype was observed a few times. The chain joins TRBV28 to TRBJ2-1; 8 bases agree with TRBD2. CDR3 length: 14 amino acids. Germline V gives CDR1 MDHEN, CDR2 SYDVKM. The trim removed 10 bases at V and 0 bases at J, leaving 5 bases unmatched. In nucleotides, the CDR3 is TGTGCCATTTTGACTAGCGACTCCTACAATGAGCAGTTCTTC. It yields the protein CAILTSDSYNEQFF.

V and J are TRBV4-3 and TRBJ2-2; D is perhaps TRBD1 or TRBD2 (5 bases each). V was pared by 1 base and J by 7 bases, with 19 bases between. This CDR3 has 17 amino acids. Per the germline V gene, CDR1 is LGHNA and CDR2 is YSLEER. As DNA, the CDR3 is TGCGCCAGCAGCCAAGTTCTAGACGGGACGTCAGGCGGGGAGCTGTTTTTT. This gives the protein CASSQVLDGTSGGELFF.

V is TRBV6-6 and J is TRBJ2-5; TRBD2 aligns across 8 bases. Looked up from germline, CDR1 is MNHNY and CDR2 is SVGAGI (reference sequence). This CDR3 comprises 16 residues. Trimming cost V 3 bases and J 0 bases; bases outside gene matches: 6. The CDR3 region has the DNA TGTGCCAGCAGTTATGGGCGGGGGGAGTACCAAGAGACCCAGTACTTC. This codes for CASSYGRGEYQETQYF.

This clonotype was observed a few times. This chain joins TRBV4-1 and TRBJ2-3; a weak D match, TRBD2 (6 bases). The V gene's germline CDR1 is MGHRA and CDR2 YSYEKL. V was trimmed by 2 bases and J by 4 bases, leaving 13 bases between them. This CDR3 has 15 amino acids. The CDR3 DNA follows: TGCGCCAGCAGCCAAAGGGACTCCGCCCCAGATACGCAGTATTTT. This gives the protein CASSQRDSAPDTQYF.

This chain connects TRBV4-1 to TRBJ2-1; D gene uncertain. Trimming took off 1 base at V and 3 bases at J, with 4 bases between the two ends. The CDR3 contains 13 residues. Germline V gives CDR1 MGHRA, CDR2 YSYEKL. CDR3 in DNA: TGCGCCAGCAGCCAAGGGGGCTACAATGAGCAGTTCTTC. This encodes CASSQGGYNEQFF.

In this sample, this clonotype turned up a few times. The chain employs TRBV5-1 and TRBJ1-1; D may be TRBD1 (5 bases). Germline CDR1 reads SGHRS; CDR2 reads YFSETQ. Trimming removed 3 bases from V and 1 base from J, with 10 bases in between. The CDR3 covers 14 residues. CDR3 in DNA: TGCGCCAGCAGCTGGGGGACGGAGAACACTGAAGCTTTCTTT. This translates into CASSWGTENTEAFF.

This clonotype is judged medium-sized. V is TRBV12-3 or TRBV12-4 and J is TRBJ2-3; perhaps TRBD2 as D (6 bases). Trimming took off 6 bases at V and 4 bases at J, with 14 bases between the two ends. The CDR3 has 14 amino acids. Here the CDR3 DNA reads TGTGCCAGCAGCCCCCACGGGGGTGCAGATACGCAGTATTTT. It yields the protein CASSPHGGADTQYF.

A few counts support this clonotype. The chain couples TRBV20-1 to TRBJ1-1; no firm D call. The V gene lost 1 base and the J gene lost 0 bases, with 9 bases spanning the gap. CDR1 and CDR2 (germline): DFQATT, SNEGSKA (reference sequence). The CDR3 has 14 amino acids. The CDR3 sequence: CSARANSVNTEAFF. DNA for the CDR3: TGCAGTGCTAGAGCTAACAGCGTGAACACTGAAGCTTTCTTT.

The J gene is TRBJ1-2, the V gene TRBV29-1; 10 nucleotides line up with TRBD1. The trim removed 0 bases at V and 6 bases at J, leaving 1 base unmatched. From germline, CDR1 is SQVTM and CDR2 ANQGSEA. The CDR3 covers 13 residues. CDR3 sequence reads: CSVEEGTGDGYTF. The CDR3 region has the DNA TGCAGCGTTGAAGAGGGGACAGGGGATGGCTACACCTTC.

This clonotype was seen many times. This chain joins TRBV4-1 and TRBJ2-3, with D tentatively TRBD1 or TRBD2 (6 bases each). Germline loops: CDR1 MGHRA, CDR2 YSYEKL. The CDR3 is made up of 15 amino acids. V was clipped by 7 bases and J by 2 bases, with 16 bases between them. The CDR3 region has the DNA TGCGCCAGCAATAACGATCCGGGGGCCACAGATACGCAGTATTTT. As protein: CASNNDPGATDTQYF.